The T cell receptor (beta chain) described here comes from a study of blood T cell repertoires in COVID-19. Background on the study: The analysed material was cDNA or gDNA that came from T cells, B-cell-depleted T cells, or PBMCs.

Per the original data handling: Amplification of reference gene primers provided the estimated nucleated cell counts. Sequencing used immunoSEQ multiplex PCR; TCRdb keeps in-frame clones, though not all of them. V and J calls and clone size are as listed in that table; D and trimming were resolved from the DNA. The repertoire holds 65,000 to 95,000 clones, roughly 80% seen once, with more than 10% in the top ten. This receptor was identified in a woman aged 40 to 50 with active or convalescent COVID-19. Sequenced: peripheral blood.

Here the CDR3 reads CASGSTAGETQYF. The CDR3, as DNA: TGTGCCAGTGGATCAACAGCAGGAGAGACCCAGTACTTC. The V call is TRBV19, the J call TRBJ2-5; D call uncertain. The CDR3 totals 13 residues. Trimming left V 8 bases short and J 4 bases short, with 14 bases between. CDR1 LNHDA and CDR2 SQIVND come from the germline V gene (reference sequence). Supplemented by reference TRBV19 and TRBJ2-5, the full variable domain reads DGGITQSPKYLFRKEGQNVTLSCEQNLNHDAMYWYRQDPGQGLRLIYYSQIVNDFQKGDIAEGYSVSREKKESFPLTVTSAQKNPTAFYLCASGSTAGETQYFGPGTRLLVL.